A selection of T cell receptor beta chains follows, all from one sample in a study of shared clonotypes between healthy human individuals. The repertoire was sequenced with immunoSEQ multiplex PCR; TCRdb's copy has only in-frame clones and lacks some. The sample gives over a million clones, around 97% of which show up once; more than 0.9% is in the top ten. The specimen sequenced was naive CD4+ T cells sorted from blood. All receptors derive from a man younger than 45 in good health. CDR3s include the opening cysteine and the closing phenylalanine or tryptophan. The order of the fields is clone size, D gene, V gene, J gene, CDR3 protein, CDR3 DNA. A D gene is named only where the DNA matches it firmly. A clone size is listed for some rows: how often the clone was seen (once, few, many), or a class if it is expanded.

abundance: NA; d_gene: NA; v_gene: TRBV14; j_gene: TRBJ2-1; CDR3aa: CASSQALRDLDNEQFF; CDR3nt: TGTGCCAGCAGCCAAGCATTGCGGGATCTGGACAATGAGCAGTTCTTC
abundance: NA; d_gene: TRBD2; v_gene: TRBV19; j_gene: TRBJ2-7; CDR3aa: CASSSSGRVREQYF; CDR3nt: TGTGCCAGTAGTTCAAGCGGGAGGGTTCGGGAGCAGTACTTC
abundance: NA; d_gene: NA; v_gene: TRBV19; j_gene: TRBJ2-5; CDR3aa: CASSQPLGQQETQYF; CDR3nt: TGTGCCAGTAGTCAACCCCTGGGACAACAAGAGACCCAGTACTTC
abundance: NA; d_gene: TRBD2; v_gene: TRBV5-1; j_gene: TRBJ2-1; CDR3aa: CASQYLISGRAGDHNEQFF; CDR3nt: TGCGCCAGCCAGTACTTAATTAGCGGGAGGGCCGGTGATCACAATGAGCAGTTCTTC
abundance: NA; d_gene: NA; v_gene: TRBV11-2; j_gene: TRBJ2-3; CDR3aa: CASSLLGSDFSTDTQYF; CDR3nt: TGTGCCAGCAGCTTATTAGGCTCGGATTTTAGCACAGATACGCAGTATTTT
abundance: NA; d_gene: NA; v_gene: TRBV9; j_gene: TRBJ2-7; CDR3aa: CASSVAEGVGYEQYF; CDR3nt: TGTGCCAGCAGCGTAGCTGAGGGGGTAGGTTACGAGCAGTACTTC
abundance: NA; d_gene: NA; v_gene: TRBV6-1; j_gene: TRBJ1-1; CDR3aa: CASTTSRSGTEAFF; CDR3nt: TGTGCCAGCACTACCTCTCGATCGGGCACTGAAGCTTTCTTT
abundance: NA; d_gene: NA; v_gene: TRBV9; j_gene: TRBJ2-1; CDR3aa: CASSVRESPYNEQFF; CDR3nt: TGTGCCAGCAGCGTCCGCGAGAGTCCATACAATGAGCAGTTCTTC
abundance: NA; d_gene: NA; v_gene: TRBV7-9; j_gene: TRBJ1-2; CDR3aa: CASPGGGDGLVDYGYTF; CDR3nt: TGTGCCAGCCCGGGGGGGGGTGACGGTCTCGTGGACTATGGCTACACCTTC
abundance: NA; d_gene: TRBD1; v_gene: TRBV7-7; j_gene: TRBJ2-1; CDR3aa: CATGTGGGGINEQFF; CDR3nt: TGTGCCACCGGGACAGGGGGTGGTGGAATCAATGAGCAGTTCTTC
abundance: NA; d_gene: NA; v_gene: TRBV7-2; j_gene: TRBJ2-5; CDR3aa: CASSSRRGGAVETQYF; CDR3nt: TGTGCCAGCAGCTCCCGCCGTGGGGGAGCCGTAGAGACCCAGTACTTC
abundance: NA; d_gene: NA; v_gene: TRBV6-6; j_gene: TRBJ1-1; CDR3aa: CASSYSGRKNTEAFF; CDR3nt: TGTGCCAGCAGTTACTCGGGCAGAAAGAACACTGAAGCTTTCTTT
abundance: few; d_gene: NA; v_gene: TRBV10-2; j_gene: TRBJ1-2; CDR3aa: CASRDTANYGYTF; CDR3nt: TGCGCCAGCAGGGACACAGCTAACTATGGCTACACCTTC
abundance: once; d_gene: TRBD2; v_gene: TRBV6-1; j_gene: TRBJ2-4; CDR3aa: CASSEALGGRGKNIQYF; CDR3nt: TGTGCCAGCAGTGAAGCGCTGGGCGGGAGAGGCAAAAACATTCAGTACTTC
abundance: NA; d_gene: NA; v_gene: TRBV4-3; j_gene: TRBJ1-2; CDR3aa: CASSQESRGNYGYTF; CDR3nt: TGCGCCAGCAGCCAAGAAAGTCGAGGGAACTATGGCTACACCTTC
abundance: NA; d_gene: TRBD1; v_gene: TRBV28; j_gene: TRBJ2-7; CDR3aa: CASRTGVPYEQYF; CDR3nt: TGTGCCAGTAGGACAGGGGTTCCCTACGAGCAGTACTTC
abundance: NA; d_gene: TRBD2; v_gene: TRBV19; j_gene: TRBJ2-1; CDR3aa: CASSPQLAGGPDEQFF; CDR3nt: TGTGCCAGTAGTCCCCAACTAGCGGGAGGGCCCGATGAGCAGTTCTTC
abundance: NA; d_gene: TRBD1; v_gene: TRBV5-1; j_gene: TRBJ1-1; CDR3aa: CASSLGDRVTEAFF; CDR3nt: TGCGCCAGCAGCTTGGGGGACAGGGTTACTGAAGCTTTCTTT
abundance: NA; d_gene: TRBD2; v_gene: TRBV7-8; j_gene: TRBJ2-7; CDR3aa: CASSLGAWEGSYEQYF; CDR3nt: TGTGCCAGCAGCTTAGGGGCGTGGGAGGGTTCCTACGAGCAGTACTTC
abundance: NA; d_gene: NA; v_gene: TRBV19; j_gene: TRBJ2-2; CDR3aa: CATHGGFSTGELFF; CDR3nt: TGTGCCACCCATGGGGGGTTTTCGACCGGGGAGCTGTTTTTT
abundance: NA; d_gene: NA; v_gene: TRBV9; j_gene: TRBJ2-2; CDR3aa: CASSVGGSRTGELFF; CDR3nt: TGTGCCAGCAGCGTAGGGGGCAGTAGAACCGGGGAGCTGTTTTTT
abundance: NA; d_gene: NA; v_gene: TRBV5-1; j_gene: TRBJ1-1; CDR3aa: CASSLEGGEGTEAFF; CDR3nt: TGCGCCAGCAGCTTGGAGGGGGGCGAGGGCACTGAAGCTTTCTTT
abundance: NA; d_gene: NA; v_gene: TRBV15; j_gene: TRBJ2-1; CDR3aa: CATSRGGAGLLHEQFF; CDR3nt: TGTGCCACCAGCAGAGGAGGGGCGGGTTTATTGCATGAGCAGTTCTTC
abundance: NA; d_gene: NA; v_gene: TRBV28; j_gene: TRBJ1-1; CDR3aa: CASSYVWAVRRANEAFF; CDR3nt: TGTGCCAGCAGCTACGTCTGGGCAGTTCGAAGGGCAAATGAAGCTTTCTTT
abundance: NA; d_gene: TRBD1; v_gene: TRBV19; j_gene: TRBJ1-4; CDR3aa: CAREHPGQGPANEKLFF; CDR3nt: TGTGCCAGGGAACACCCGGGACAGGGCCCGGCTAATGAAAAACTGTTTTTT
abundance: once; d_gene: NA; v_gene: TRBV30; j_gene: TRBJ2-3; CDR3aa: CAWSATLRASTDTQYF; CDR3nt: TGTGCCTGGAGTGCCACCCTCAGGGCTAGCACAGATACGCAGTATTTT
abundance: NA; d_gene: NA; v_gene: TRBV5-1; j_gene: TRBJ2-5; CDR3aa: CASSPSSQETQYF; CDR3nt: TGCGCCAGCAGCCCTTCTTCCCAAGAGACCCAGTACTTC
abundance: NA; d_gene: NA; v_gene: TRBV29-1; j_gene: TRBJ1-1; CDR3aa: CSVETLLPMNTEAFF; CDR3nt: TGCAGCGTTGAAACCCTCCTCCCTATGAACACTGAAGCTTTCTTT
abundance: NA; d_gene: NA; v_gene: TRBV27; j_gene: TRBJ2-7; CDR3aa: CASSPQYWGYEQYF; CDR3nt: TGTGCCAGCAGTCCCCAATATTGGGGGTACGAGCAGTACTTC
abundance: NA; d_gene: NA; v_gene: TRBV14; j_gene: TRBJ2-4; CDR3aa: CASSQTVKGWDLNIQYF; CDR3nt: TGTGCCAGCAGCCAAACGGTCAAGGGCTGGGATTTAAACATTCAGTACTTC
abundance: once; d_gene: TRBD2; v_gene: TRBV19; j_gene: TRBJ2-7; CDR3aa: CASGPSGGLPYEQYF; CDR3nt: TGTGCCAGTGGGCCTAGCGGGGGCCTACCGTACGAGCAGTACTTC
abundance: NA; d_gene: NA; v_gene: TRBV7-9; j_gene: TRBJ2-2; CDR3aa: CASSFKNTGELFF; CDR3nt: TGTGCCAGCAGCTTTAAGAACACCGGGGAGCTGTTTTTT
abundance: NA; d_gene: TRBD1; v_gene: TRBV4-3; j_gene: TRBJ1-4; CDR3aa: CASSRTGTGYLNEKLFF; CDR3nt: TGCGCCAGCAGCCGTACCGGGACAGGGTATTTGAATGAAAAACTGTTTTTT
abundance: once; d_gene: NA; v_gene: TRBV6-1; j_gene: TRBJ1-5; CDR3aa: CASSELNALKGPQHF; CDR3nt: TGTGCCAGCAGTGAACTAAACGCCCTCAAGGGGCCCCAGCATTTT
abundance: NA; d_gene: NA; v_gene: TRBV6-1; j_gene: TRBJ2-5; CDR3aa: CASRPGTQETQYF; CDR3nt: TGTGCCAGCAGGCCCGGGACCCAAGAGACCCAGTACTTC
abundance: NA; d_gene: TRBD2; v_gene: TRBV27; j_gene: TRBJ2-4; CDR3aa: CASSAPGRGLNIQYF; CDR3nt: TGTGCCAGCAGTGCCCCCGGGAGGGGACTAAACATTCAGTACTTC
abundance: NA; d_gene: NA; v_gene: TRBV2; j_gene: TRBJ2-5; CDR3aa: CASSQNRDFRETQYF; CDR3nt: TGTGCCAGCAGCCAAAACAGGGATTTTAGGGAGACCCAGTACTTC
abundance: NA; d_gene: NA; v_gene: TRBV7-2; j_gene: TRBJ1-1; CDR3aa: CASSLVAGLRNTEAFF; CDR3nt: TGTGCCAGCAGCTTAGTGGCCGGGCTTCGGAACACTGAAGCTTTCTTT
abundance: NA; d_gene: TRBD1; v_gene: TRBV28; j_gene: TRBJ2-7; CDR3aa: CASSLSPDRVNF; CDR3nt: TGTGCCAGCAGTTTATCCCCGGACAGGGTGAACTTC
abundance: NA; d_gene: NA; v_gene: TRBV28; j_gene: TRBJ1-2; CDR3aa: CASSTQGNYGYTF; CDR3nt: TGTGCCAGCAGCACACAGGGAAACTATGGCTACACCTTC
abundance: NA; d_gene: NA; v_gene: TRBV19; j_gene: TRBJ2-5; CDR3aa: CASSFLRGPSVQTQYF; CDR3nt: TGTGCCAGTAGTTTCCTCCGAGGGCCCTCGGTGCAGACCCAGTACTTC
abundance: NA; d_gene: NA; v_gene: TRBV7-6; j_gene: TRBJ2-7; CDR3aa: CASQTNPAYEQYF; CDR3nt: TGTGCCAGCCAGACGAACCCAGCCTACGAGCAGTACTTC
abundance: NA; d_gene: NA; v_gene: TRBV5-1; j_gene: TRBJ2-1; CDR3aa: CASSLGSTDNEQFF; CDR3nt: TGCGCCAGCAGCTTGGGTAGCACAGACAATGAGCAGTTCTTC
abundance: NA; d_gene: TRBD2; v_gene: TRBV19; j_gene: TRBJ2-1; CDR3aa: CASSRLAGAPHNEQFF; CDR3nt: TGTGCCAGTAGTAGGCTAGCGGGAGCCCCCCACAATGAGCAGTTCTTC
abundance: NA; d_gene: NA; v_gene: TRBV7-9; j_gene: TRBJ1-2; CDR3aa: CASSSGANYGYTF; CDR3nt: TGTGCCAGCAGCTCTGGGGCTAACTATGGCTACACCTTC
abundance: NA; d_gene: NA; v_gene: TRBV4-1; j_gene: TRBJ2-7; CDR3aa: CASSQVPYEQYF; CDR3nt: TGCGCCAGCAGCCAAGTCCCCTACGAGCAGTACTTC
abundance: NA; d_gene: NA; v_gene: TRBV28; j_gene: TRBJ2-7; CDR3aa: CASSGASYEQYF; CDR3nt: TGTGCCAGCAGTGGAGCGTCCTACGAGCAGTACTTC
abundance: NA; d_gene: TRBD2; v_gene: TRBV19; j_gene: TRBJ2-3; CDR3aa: CASSPLASGRGDTQYF; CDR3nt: TGTGCCAGTAGTCCTTTGGCTAGCGGGAGGGGAGATACGCAGTATTTT
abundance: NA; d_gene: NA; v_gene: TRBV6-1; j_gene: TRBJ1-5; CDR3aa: CASSEGGGQPQHF; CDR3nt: TGTGCCAGCAGCGAAGGGGGAGGCCAGCCCCAGCATTTT
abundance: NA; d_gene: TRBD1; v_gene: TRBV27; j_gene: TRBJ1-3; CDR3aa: CASSFRQGFGNTIYF; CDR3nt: TGTGCCAGCAGTTTTAGACAGGGTTTTGGAAACACCATATATTTT
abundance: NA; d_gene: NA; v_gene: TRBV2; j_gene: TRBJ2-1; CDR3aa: CASSEVPGGAAGDEQFF; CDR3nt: TGTGCCAGCAGTGAAGTTCCGGGTGGGGCCGCCGGGGATGAGCAGTTCTTC
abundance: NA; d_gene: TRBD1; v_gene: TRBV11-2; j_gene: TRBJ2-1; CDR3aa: CASSPKPGGYSYNEQFF; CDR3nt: TGTGCCAGCAGCCCTAAACCAGGGGGTTACTCCTACAATGAGCAGTTCTTC
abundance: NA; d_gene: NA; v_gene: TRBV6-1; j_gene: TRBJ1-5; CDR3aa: CASSASRHSDLDNQPQHF; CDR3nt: TGTGCCAGCAGTGCCTCCCGGCATTCGGATTTGGATAATCAGCCCCAGCATTTT